This paragraph covers one T cell receptor beta chain sequence. Its antigen remains unidentified. In nominal health when sampled, donors likely had unrecorded immune exposures nonetheless. The sample belongs to a study of cytomegalovirus exposure and HLA in healthy donors. Notes on the study in general: The presence/absence work took it that sequencing depth was about the same across donors.

With 60 Vbeta and 13 Jbeta primers, the PCR was carried out. Some clones are missing from TCRdb's copy, which holds only in-frame ones; the method was immunoSEQ multiplex PCR. The sample records approximately 190,000 clones, roughly 80% being singletons. The clonotype comes from a man over 45 in good health and CMV-seronegative. Sequenced: PBMCs.

CDR3 coding DNA: TGTGCCAGCAGCCCAACCGACATGAACTATGGCTACACCTTC. It yields the protein CASSPTDMNYGYTF. The rearrangement joins TRBV6-5 to TRBJ1-2; D not certain. The CDR3 covers 14 residues. Germline CDR1 is MNHEY and CDR2 is SVGAGI. Trimming shortened V by 6 bases and J by 2 bases, and 13 bases separated the two germline ends.